One and the same sample provided the 14 T cell receptor beta chains below, sequenced in a study of CD8 T cells in ankylosing spondylitis. TCRdb processed the 5' RACE reads anew with MiXCR; each CDR3 protein has one entry. The repertoire holds 230,000 or so distinct CDR3 sequences, with about a sixth as singletons. Source material: blood, either unsorted or a sorted T cell fraction (not recorded which). All receptors derive from a male donor with ankylosing spondylitis or in good health (not recorded which).

This clonotype was recorded a few times. This chain joins TRBV7-3 and TRBJ2-2, with 7 bases fitting TRBD2. From germline, CDR1 is SGHTA and CDR2 FQGTGA. Losses at the gene ends were 4 bases for V and 7 bases for J; bases not matched to a gene: 9. The CDR3 is 15 amino acids. The CDR3 sequence is CASSSLGGSSGELFF. DNA of the CDR3: TGTGCCAGCAGCTCGCTAGGCGGGAGCAGCGGGGAGCTGTTTTTT.

The chain joins TRBV7-9 to TRBJ2-7, with a possible D match to TRBD2 (6 bases). Trimming stripped 1 base from V and 2 bases from J, with 12 bases between. Germline V lookup: CDR1 SEHNR, CDR2 FQNEAQ (reference sequence). The CDR3 loop spans 15 amino acids. The CDR3 reads CASSLVGGTPYEQYF. Written as DNA, the CDR3 is TGTGCCAGCAGCTTAGTTGGAGGGACCCCCTACGAGCAGTACTTC.

The rearrangement links TRBV6-6 to TRBJ2-1, with unresolved D. The CDR3 is made up of 10 amino acids. The ends were cut back, 8 bases at V and 9 bases at J, with 8 bases in the middle. In germline, CDR1 is MNHNY, CDR2 SVGAGI (reference sequence). In DNA, the CDR3 is TGTGCCAGCCGTAGTGGTGAGCAGTTCTTC. Amino acid sequence: CASRSGEQFF.

The genes are TRBV9 and TRBJ2-7, with a weak D call TRBD2 (5 bases). CDR1 and CDR2 (germline): SGDLS, YYNGEE. V was pared by 4 bases and J by 1 base, with 12 bases between. CDR3 size: 14 residues. The CDR3 DNA reads as TGTGCCAGCAGCCCTCGGACTGTGTCCTACGAGCAGTACTTC. Translated, it gives CASSPRTVSYEQYF. Full variable domain (remainder filled in from reference TRBV9 and TRBJ2-7): DSGVTQTPKHLITATGQRVTLRCSPRSGDLSVYWYQQSLDQGLQFLIQYYNGEERAKGNILERFSAQQFPDLHSELNLSSLELGDSALYFCASSPRTVSYEQYFGPGTRLTVT.

This chain uses TRBV6-5 with TRBJ2-1; D uncertain. The V gene lost 0 bases and the J gene lost 2 bases, with 8 bases spanning the gap. From germline, CDR1 is MNHEY and CDR2 SVGAGI. This CDR3 region has 15 residues. DNA of the CDR3: TGTGCCAGCAGTTACTCGGGCCGACCCTACAATGAGCAGTTCTTC. This sequence encodes CASSYSGRPYNEQFF.

The chain joins TRBV29-1 to TRBJ2-7, with 11 bases that match TRBD1. Germline V CDR1 and CDR2: SQVTM, ANQGSEA. Germline trimming cut 6 bases from V and 6 bases from J; bases unmatched to any gene: 7. This CDR3 comprises 13 residues. The CDR3 loop is CSVNWGQGVEQYF. CDR3 DNA sequence: TGCAGCGTCAATTGGGGACAGGGGGTCGAGCAGTACTTC.

Many counts were recorded for this clonotype. V usage is TRBV7-2 and J usage is TRBJ1-1; D is perhaps TRBD1 (5 bases). Germline V gives CDR1 SGHTA, CDR2 FQGNSA. CDR3 length: 16 residues. Trimming left V 2 bases short and J 3 bases short, with 16 bases between. The chain's CDR3 is CASSLRGGALDTEAFF. The CDR3 DNA reads TGTGCCAGCAGCTTAAGGGGCGGGGCCCTTGACACTGAAGCTTTCTTT.

This chain connects TRBV3-1 to TRBJ2-3; D assignment may be TRBD1 or TRBD2 (5 bases each). The CDR3 is 13 residues long. Between the trimmed V and J ends, which lost 1 base and 9 bases, there was a span of 11 bases. Germline CDR1 is LGHDT and CDR2 is YNNKEL (reference sequence). The CDR3 reads CASSQAEGTTQYF. In DNA, the CDR3 is TGTGCCAGCAGCCAAGCTGAGGGGACCACGCAGTATTTT.

This clonotype was picked up a small number of times. The chain carries TRBV2 and TRBJ2-7; 8 nucleotides align to TRBD2. This CDR3 spans 15 amino acids. Germline CDR1 SNHLY, CDR2 FYNNEI. The trim removed 3 bases at V and 0 bases at J, leaving 4 bases unmatched. CDR3 region: CASSDISGSSYEQYF. CDR3 DNA: TGTGCCAGCAGTGATATAAGCGGGAGCTCCTACGAGCAGTACTTC.

In its sample, this clonotype was seen a few times. The J gene is TRBJ2-1, the V gene TRBV9; no clear D gene. The CDR3 totals 15 residues. V was clipped by 0 bases and J by 5 bases, with 12 bases between them. Germline V gene data show CDR1 as SGDLS and CDR2 as YYNGEE. CDR3 residues: CASSVDGSTHNEQFF. The CDR3 nucleotides are TGTGCCAGCAGCGTAGATGGCTCGACCCACAATGAGCAGTTCTTC. Supplemented by reference TRBV9 and TRBJ2-1, the full variable domain reads DSGVTQTPKHLITATGQRVTLRCSPRSGDLSVYWYQQSLDQGLQFLIQYYNGEERAKGNILERFSAQQFPDLHSELNLSSLELGDSALYFCASSVDGSTHNEQFFGPGTRLTVL.

A few counts support this clonotype. This chain uses TRBV29-1 with TRBJ2-7, with 9 bases identical to TRBD1. This CDR3 region has 14 residues. CDR1 SQVTM and CDR2 ANQGSEA come from the germline V gene. V shed 2 bases and J 7 bases; nucleotides not matched to a gene: 9. Here the CDR3 reads CSVEIGDRVGEQYF. The CDR3 nucleotides are TGCAGCGTTGAAATTGGGGACAGGGTGGGAGAGCAGTACTTC.

This clonotype was recorded many times. The genes are TRBV6-1 and TRBJ2-7; 8 bases map to TRBD1. CDR1 and CDR2 (germline): MNHNS, SASEGT. The CDR3 sequence is 15 residues long. V dropped 5 bases and J dropped 0; count of bases not matched to a gene: 6. For the CDR3, the DNA is TGTGCCAGCAGTACCCGGACAGGGACCTCCTACGAGCAGTACTTC. This translates into CASSTRTGTSYEQYF.

The chain uses TRBV9 and TRBJ1-5, with D unclear. Deletions cut 2 bases from V and 1 base from J, with 4 bases between. From germline, CDR1 is SGDLS and CDR2 YYNGEE. The CDR3 is made up of 13 amino acids. CDR3 residues: CASSVWSNQPQHF. The CDR3 DNA reads TGTGCCAGCAGCGTGTGGAGCAATCAGCCCCAGCATTTT.

This clonotype was observed a few times. The chain has TRBV28 and TRBJ1-2, with 9 bases fitting TRBD1. The CDR3 length is 15 residues. From germline, CDR1 is MDHEN and CDR2 SYDVKM. The V and J ends lost 6 bases and 6 bases, in that order; junction bases with no gene match: 11. The CDR3 DNA reads as TGTGCCAGCAGGATGACAGGGGGGACAGACGATGGCTACACCTTC. Encoded protein: CASRMTGGTDDGYTF.